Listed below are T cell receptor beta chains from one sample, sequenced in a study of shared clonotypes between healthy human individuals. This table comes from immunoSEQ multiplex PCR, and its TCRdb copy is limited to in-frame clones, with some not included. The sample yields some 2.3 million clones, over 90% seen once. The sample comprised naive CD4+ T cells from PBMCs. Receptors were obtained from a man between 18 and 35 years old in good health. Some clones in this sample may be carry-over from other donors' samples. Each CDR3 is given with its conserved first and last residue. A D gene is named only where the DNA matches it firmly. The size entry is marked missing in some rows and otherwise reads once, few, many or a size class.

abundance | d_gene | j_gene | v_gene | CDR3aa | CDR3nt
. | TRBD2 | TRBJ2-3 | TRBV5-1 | CASSPNPLAAGTDTQYF | TGCGCCAGCAGCCCCAACCCCCTAGCGGCGGGCACAGATACGCAGTATTTT
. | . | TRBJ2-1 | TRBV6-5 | CASSYPLGSGRSEQFF | TGTGCCAGCAGTTACCCGTTAGGGTCGGGGCGCAGTGAGCAGTTCTTC
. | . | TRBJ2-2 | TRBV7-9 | CASSRGTTGELFF | TGTGCCAGCAGCCGGGGGACCACCGGGGAGCTGTTTTTT
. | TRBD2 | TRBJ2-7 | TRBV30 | CAWDRTSVSYEQYF | TGTGCCTGGGACAGGACTAGCGTTTCCTACGAGCAGTACTTC
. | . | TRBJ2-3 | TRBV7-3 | CASSRYGTFTDTQYF | TGTGCCAGCAGCCGGTACGGGACTTTCACAGATACGCAGTATTTT
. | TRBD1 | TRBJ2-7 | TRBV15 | CATSRDRDRGLKYF | TGTGCCACCAGCAGAGACCGGGACAGGGGGCTAAAGTACTTC
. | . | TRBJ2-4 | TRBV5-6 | CASSSMPVAKNIQYF | TGTGCCAGCAGCTCGATGCCAGTAGCCAAAAACATTCAGTACTTC
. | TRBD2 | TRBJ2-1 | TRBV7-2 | CASSTGGSSYNEQFF | TGTGCCAGCAGCACGGGGGGGAGCTCCTACAATGAGCAGTTCTTC
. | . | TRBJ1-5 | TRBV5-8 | CASSFSASGNQPQHF | TGTGCCAGCAGCTTCTCCGCTTCGGGCAATCAGCCCCAGCATTTT
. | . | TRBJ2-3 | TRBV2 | CASSVLDTQYF | TGTGCCAGCAGTGTTTTAGATACGCAGTATTTT
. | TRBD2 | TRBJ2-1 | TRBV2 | CASSPIAGGWNNEQFF | TGTGCCAGCAGTCCGATAGCGGGAGGTTGGAACAATGAGCAGTTCTTC
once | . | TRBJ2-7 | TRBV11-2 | CASSPPAYEQYF | TGTGCCAGCAGCCCCCCGGCCTACGAGCAGTACTTC
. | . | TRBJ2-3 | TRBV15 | CATSRTRGAGSTDTQYF | TGTGCCACCAGCAGAACTCGAGGGGCGGGTAGCACAGATACGCAGTATTTT
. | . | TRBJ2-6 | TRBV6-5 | CASTPSWAGANVLTF | TGTGCCAGCACCCCTTCCTGGGCCGGGGCCAACGTCCTGACTTTC
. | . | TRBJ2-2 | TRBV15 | CATSRIGVAALFF | TGTGCCACCAGCCGGATAGGGGTTGCGGCGCTGTTTTTT
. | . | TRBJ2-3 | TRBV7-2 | CASSLEVREYLDTQYF | TGTGCCAGCAGCTTAGAGGTTCGGGAGTATCTAGATACGCAGTATTTT
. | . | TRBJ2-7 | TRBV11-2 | CASSFGGAPYEQYF | TGTGCCAGCAGCTTCGGGGGAGCCCCCTACGAGCAGTACTTC
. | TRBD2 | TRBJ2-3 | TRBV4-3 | CASSQGRQPGVAGEPHTQYF | TGCGCCAGCAGCCAAGGTCGTCAGCCCGGAGTAGCGGGAGAACCCCATACGCAGTATTTT
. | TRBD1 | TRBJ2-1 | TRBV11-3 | CASSPGQGNEQFF | TGTGCCAGCAGCCCGGGACAGGGGAATGAGCAGTTCTTC
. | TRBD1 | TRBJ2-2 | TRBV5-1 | CASSPQGQGKTGELFF | TGCGCCAGCAGCCCCCAGGGACAGGGAAAAACCGGGGAGCTGTTTTTT
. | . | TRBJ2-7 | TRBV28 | CASRGYGSTFEQYF | TGTGCCAGCAGGGGATACGGGTCGACTTTCGAGCAGTACTTC
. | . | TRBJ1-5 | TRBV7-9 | CASSLSTGQPQHF | TGTGCCAGCAGCTTAAGTACAGGTCAGCCCCAGCATTTT
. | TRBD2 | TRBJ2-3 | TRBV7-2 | CASSLSGRADTQYF | TGTGCCAGCAGCTTGAGCGGGAGGGCAGATACGCAGTATTTT
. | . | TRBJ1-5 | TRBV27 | CASSLKADQPQHF | TGTGCCAGCAGTTTAAAAGCCGACCAGCCCCAGCATTTT
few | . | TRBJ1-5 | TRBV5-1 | CASSIGGSSSNQPQHF | TGCGCCAGCAGCATAGGGGGTTCATCTAGCAATCAGCCCCAGCATTTT
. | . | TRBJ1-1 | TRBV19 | CASSIQGYHTEAFF | TGTGCCAGTAGTATTCAGGGTTATCACACTGAAGCTTTCTTT
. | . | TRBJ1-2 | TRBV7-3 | CASSLIGGAGGYTF | TGTGCCAGCAGCTTAATCGGGGGCGCGGGCGGCTACACCTTC
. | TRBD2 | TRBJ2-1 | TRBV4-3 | CASSQDSGAQGNEQFF | TGCGCCAGCAGCCAAGATAGCGGGGCCCAGGGAAATGAGCAGTTCTTC
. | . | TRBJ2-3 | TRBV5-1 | CASSLGPRGGGGTDTQYF | TGCGCCAGCAGCTTGGGGCCGAGAGGAGGGGGCGGCACAGATACGCAGTATTTT
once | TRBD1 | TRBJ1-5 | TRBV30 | CAWSVRTGANNQPQHF | TGTGCCTGGAGTGTAAGGACAGGGGCTAACAATCAGCCCCAGCATTTT
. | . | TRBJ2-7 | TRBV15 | CATSRDAGTGEQYF | TGTGCCACCAGCAGAGATGCCGGGACGGGCGAGCAGTACTTC
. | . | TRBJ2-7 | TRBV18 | CASSPAQGSNEQYF | TGTGCCAGCTCACCAGCGCAGGGGAGCAACGAGCAGTACTTC
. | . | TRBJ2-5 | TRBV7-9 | CASTPRPAGETQYF | TGTGCCAGCACTCCCCGTCCGGCCGGTGAGACCCAGTACTTC
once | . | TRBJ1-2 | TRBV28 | CAGGRSGFNYGYTF | TGTGCTGGGGGCAGGTCAGGATTTAACTATGGCTACACCTTC
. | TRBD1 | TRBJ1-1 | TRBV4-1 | CASSQLPDRANTEAFF | TGCGCCAGCAGCCAACTCCCAGACAGGGCGAACACTGAAGCTTTCTTT
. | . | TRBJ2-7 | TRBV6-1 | CASTEAPPFEQYF | TGTGCCAGCACCGAGGCCCCTCCCTTCGAGCAGTACTTC
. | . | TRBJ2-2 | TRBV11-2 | CASSPKDPFNTGELFF | TGTGCCAGCAGCCCCAAGGACCCTTTCAACACCGGGGAGCTGTTTTTT
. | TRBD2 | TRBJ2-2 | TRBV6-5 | CASSFGLALHTGELFF | TGTGCCAGCAGTTTCGGACTAGCCCTCCACACCGGGGAGCTGTTTTTT
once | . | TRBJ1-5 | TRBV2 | CASSESGGSGQPQHF | TGTGCCAGCAGTGAGAGTGGCGGATCGGGTCAGCCCCAGCATTTT
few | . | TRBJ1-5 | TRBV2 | CASSVMGTQPQHF | TGTGCCAGCAGTGTAATGGGGACTCAGCCCCAGCATTTT
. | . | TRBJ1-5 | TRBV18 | CASSTGTAIKPQHF | TGTGCCAGCTCAACAGGGACCGCCATAAAGCCCCAGCATTTT
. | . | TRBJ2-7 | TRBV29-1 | CSVRGDLYEQYF | TGCAGCGTTCGAGGGGACCTCTACGAGCAGTACTTC
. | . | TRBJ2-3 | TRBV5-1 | CASSSTKPTDTQYF | TGCGCCAGCAGCTCGACCAAGCCTACAGATACGCAGTATTTT
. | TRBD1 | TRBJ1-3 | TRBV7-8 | CASSPRTGPSSGNTIYF | TGTGCCAGCAGCCCAAGGACAGGGCCAAGCTCTGGAAACACCATATATTTT
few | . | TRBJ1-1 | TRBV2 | CASGEGRVSAEAFF | TGTGCCAGCGGGGAGGGTAGGGTCAGCGCTGAAGCTTTCTTT
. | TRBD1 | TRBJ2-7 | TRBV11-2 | CASSLSIADRGYEQYF | TGTGCCAGCAGCCTTAGCATAGCGGACAGGGGGTACGAGCAGTACTTC
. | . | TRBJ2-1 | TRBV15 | CATSVRLRSYNEQFF | TGTGCCACCAGCGTCCGGCTTCGCTCCTACAATGAGCAGTTCTTC
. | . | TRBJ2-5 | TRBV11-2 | CASSLLDQETQYF | TGTGCCAGCAGCTTGCTGGACCAAGAGACCCAGTACTTC
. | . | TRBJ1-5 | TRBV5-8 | CASSLRSYLVGNQPQHF | TGTGCCAGCAGCTTGAGGTCTTATTTAGTCGGCAATCAGCCCCAGCATTTT
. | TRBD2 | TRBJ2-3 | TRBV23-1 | CASSHLRRGEGLHPQTDTQYF | TGCGCCAGCAGTCACCTTCGCCGGGGGGAAGGCCTTCATCCCCAAACAGATACGCAGTATTTT
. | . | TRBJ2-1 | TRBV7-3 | CASSSDPNNEQFF | TGTGCCAGCAGCTCGGACCCTAACAATGAGCAGTTCTTC
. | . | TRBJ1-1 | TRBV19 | CASISWGRDTEAFF | TGTGCCAGTATATCTTGGGGGAGGGACACTGAAGCTTTCTTT
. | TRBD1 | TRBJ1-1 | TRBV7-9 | CASSSKQGGNTEAFF | TGTGCCAGCAGCTCCAAACAGGGGGGGAACACTGAAGCTTTCTTT
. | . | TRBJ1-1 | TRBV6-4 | CASTGRMVYTEAFF | TGTGCCAGCACAGGTAGGATGGTGTACACTGAAGCTTTCTTT